Listed here are 27 T cell receptor beta chains from one sample, sequenced in a study of T cell clones after liver transplantation. Some clones are missing from TCRdb's copy, which holds only in-frame ones; the method was immunoSEQ multiplex PCR. In the table there are 85,000 to 130,000 clones, 82% of which are singletons. The starting material was CD4+ T cells from blood, obtained before liver transplant. Source of these receptors: a human donor who received a liver transplant.

The CDR3 sequence is CASSPTGADNNEQFF. The CDR3 nucleotides are TGTGCCAGCAGCCCAACCGGGGCAGACAACAATGAGCAGTTCTTC. The chain combines TRBV7-3 with TRBJ2-1, with D perhaps TRBD1 or TRBD2 (5 bases each). Germline loops: CDR1 SGHTA, CDR2 FQGTGA. Trimming shortened V by 5 bases and J by 5 bases, and 16 bases separated the two germline ends. This CDR3 has 15 amino acids. Full variable domain (outside the CDR3, taken from reference TRBV7-3 and TRBJ2-1): GAGVSQTPSNKVTEKGKYVELRCDPISGHTALYWYRQSLGQGPEFLIYFQGTGAADDSGLPNDRFFAVRPEGSVSTLKIQRTERGDSAVYLCASSPTGADNNEQFFGPGTRLTVL.

The chain links TRBV7-2 to TRBJ2-1, with no clear D. V dropped 4 bases and J dropped 7 bases, with 14 bases sitting between them. This CDR3 is built from 14 residues. Germline values: CDR1 SGHTA, CDR2 FQGNSA. CDR3 sequence (DNA): TGTGCCAGCAGCTCCTCTTCGGTTTCAAATGAGCAGTTCTTC. Translation: CASSSSSVSNEQFF. Based on the CDR3 plus reference TRBV7-2 and TRBJ2-1, the full variable domain is GAGVSQSPSNKVTEKGKDVELRCDPISGHTALYWYRQSLGQGLEFLIYFQGNSAPDKSGLPSDRFSAERTGGSVSTLTIQRTQQEDSAVYLCASSSSSVSNEQFFGPGTRLTVL.

This clone turned up a few times. The chain carries TRBV28 and TRBJ2-7; no clear D. V lost 3 bases to trimming and J lost 3 bases, with 6 bases between them. Germline CDR1 MDHEN, CDR2 SYDVKM. The CDR3 consists of 12 residues. CDR3: CASSLSSYEQYF. In DNA, the CDR3 is TGTGCCAGCAGTTTGTCGAGCTACGAGCAGTACTTC.

In its sample, this clone was seen many times. The chain has TRBV2 and TRBJ2-2; D unclear. This CDR3 comprises 15 residues. V lost 7 bases and J 5 bases, leaving 17 bases between the germline ends. CDR1 and CDR2 (germline): SNHLY, FYNNEI. CDR3 nucleotide sequence: TGTGCCAGCACTAGAGCTAGGTGGAGTACCGGGGAGCTGTTTTTT. This encodes CASTRARWSTGELFF.

The chain uses TRBV12-2 and TRBJ2-5; whether TRBD1, the table's D call, matches the DNA was not checked. TRBV12-2 is a pseudogene. The CDR3 loop spans 17 amino acids. CDR3 region: CASRFLPTGQEQETQYF. The CDR3 nucleotides read TGTGCAAGTCGCTTCCTGCCTACCGGACAGGAGCAAGAGACCCAGTACTTC.

In DNA, the CDR3 is TGTGCCAGCAGTGCGTGGGGGGGATCCAATGAGCAGTTCTTC. Translation: CASSAWGGSNEQFF. The chain recombines TRBV6-1 with TRBJ2-1; 7 bases match TRBD2. The CDR3 consists of 14 residues. With V trimmed by 4 bases and J by 6 bases, 6 bases remained unmatched. CDR1 MNHNS and CDR2 SASEGT come from the germline V gene.

V usage is TRBV11-1 and J usage is TRBJ2-6; possibly TRBD1 for D (6 bases). Germline-derived CDR1 and CDR2 are SGHAT and FQDESV (reference sequence). Trimming took 2 bases from V and 1 from J, leaving 15 bases between them. The CDR3 sequence is 18 residues long. The CDR3 loop is CASSLRYRVVSGANVLTF. Here the CDR3 DNA reads TGTGCCAGCAGCTTACGGTACAGGGTCGTTTCTGGGGCCAACGTCCTGACTTTC.

The chain couples TRBV9 to TRBJ2-1, with D possibly being TRBD1 or TRBD2 (5 bases each). V was cut by 4 bases and J by 1 base, with 15 bases left in between. CDR3 size: 16 residues. Germline V gene sequence: CDR1 SGDLS, CDR2 YYNGEE. CDR3 nucleotides: TGTGCCAGCAGCCCTACGGGGACCCCTTCCTACAATGAGCAGTTCTTC. Translation gives CASSPTGTPSYNEQFF.

This clone has only a few counts. This chain links TRBV7-7 with TRBJ2-5; no clear D gene. Germline CDR1 is SSHAT and CDR2 is FNYEAQ (reference sequence). Trimming left V 5 bases short and J 5 bases short, with 12 bases between. The CDR3 spans 13 residues. The CDR3 coding sequence is TGTGCCAGCAGCCGTGACTCCGGGGAGACCCAGTACTTC. Translated, it gives CASSRDSGETQYF.

This rearrangement joins TRBV15 to TRBJ1-2; 10 bases map to TRBD1. V lost 6 bases and J lost 2; bases outside the gene matches: 6. The germline gives CDR1 LNHNV, CDR2 YYDKDF (reference sequence). The CDR3 has 15 amino acids. In DNA, the CDR3 is TGTGCCACCAGTACGGGGGACAGGGGCAACTATGGCTACACCTTC. The encoded protein is CATSTGDRGNYGYTF.

This clone was detected only once. The rearrangement uses TRBV5-4 and TRBJ1-2, with 7 positions matching TRBD1. Germline loops: CDR1 SGHNT, CDR2 YYREEE (reference sequence). With V trimmed by 4 bases and J by 8 bases, 14 bases remained unmatched. This CDR3 spans 15 amino acids. The CDR3 here is CASSVGGGTGEGYTF. The CDR3 bases are TGTGCCAGCAGCGTTGGGGGAGGCACAGGGGAGGGCTACACCTTC.

This chain joins TRBV11-3 and TRBJ1-1; D might be TRBD1 (5 bases). The germline gives CDR1 SGHNT, CDR2 YENEEA. The CDR3 totals 15 residues. The V and J ends lost 1 base and 2 bases respectively, with 11 bases between them. CDR3 nucleotide sequence: TGTGCCAGCAGCTTAGGGGGGTTAACCAACACTGAAGCTTTCTTT. Its protein is CASSLGGLTNTEAFF. Full variable domain (rest looked up from reference TRBV11-3 and TRBJ1-1): EAGVVQSPRYKIIEKKQPVAFWCNPISGHNTLYWYLQNLGQGPELLIRYENEEAVDDSQLPKDRFSAERLKGVDSTLKIQPAELGDSAVYLCASSLGGLTNTEAFFGQGTRLTVV.

J is TRBJ2-3 and V is TRBV19; TRBD1 aligns across 9 bases. This CDR3 spans 16 amino acids. The ends lost 4 bases at V and 3 bases at J; junction bases unmatched: 8. Germline V gene lookup returns CDR1 LNHDA and CDR2 SQIVND (reference sequence). This CDR3 is CASSTTGGQGTDTQYF. Here the CDR3 DNA reads TGTGCCAGTAGTACAACAGGGGGCCAGGGAACAGATACGCAGTATTTT. The full variable domain, its missing parts supplied by reference TRBV19 and TRBJ2-3, is DGGITQSPKYLFRKEGQNVTLSCEQNLNHDAMYWYRQDPGQGLRLIYYSQIVNDFQKGDIAEGYSVSREKKESFPLTVTSAQKNPTAFYLCASSTTGGQGTDTQYFGPGTRLTVL.

V and J are TRBV5-1 and TRBJ2-7; 7 bases line up with TRBD1. The CDR3 has 13 amino acids. Germline-derived CDR1 and CDR2 are SGHRS and YFSETQ. V lost 5 bases and J lost 1; bases outside the gene matches: 3. The DNA of the CDR3 is TGCGCCAGCAGTGAACAGGGGTCCTACGAGCAGTACTTC. It translates to CASSEQGSYEQYF.

This CDR3 is CAWSGTVRGNTIYF. CDR3 bases: TGTGCCTGGTCCGGGACAGTACGTGGAAACACCATATATTTT. J is TRBJ1-3 and V is TRBV30; 7 positions agree with TRBD1. Trimming cost V 5 bases and J 3 bases; bases outside gene matches: 7. The CDR3 is 14 residues long. CDR1 GTSNPN and CDR2 SVGIG come from the germline V gene (reference sequence).

The chain uses TRBV6-5 and TRBJ1-5; D uncertain. CDR3 length: 13 amino acids. Germline loops: CDR1 MNHEY, CDR2 SVGAGI. The germline V and J ends were trimmed by 6 bases and 4 bases, with 10 bases remaining between them. CDR3 in amino acids: CASRQTENQPQHF. The CDR3 DNA sequence: TGTGCCAGCAGACAAACAGAAAATCAGCCCCAGCATTTT.

The chain uses TRBV2 and TRBJ2-2; D is perhaps TRBD2 (5 bases). The CDR3 consists of 15 residues. Germline V gene data show CDR1 as SNHLY and CDR2 as FYNNEI. V lost 2 bases, J lost 4 bases, and 11 bases lay in between. The CDR3 sequence is CASSETDSRTGELFF. CDR3 nucleotide sequence: TGTGCCAGCAGTGAAACGGACTCCCGCACCGGGGAGCTGTTTTTT. The variable domain in full, completed from reference TRBV2 and TRBJ2-2, reads EPEVTQTPSHQVTQMGQEVILRCVPISNHLYFYWYRQILGQKVEFLVSFYNNEISEKSEIFDDQFSVERPDGSNFTLKIRSTKLEDSAMYFCASSETDSRTGELFFGEGSRLTVL.

The chain recombines TRBV5-1 with TRBJ1-2; D is unresolved. Looked up from germline, CDR1 is SGHRS and CDR2 is YFSETQ. This CDR3 is 15 amino acids long. V was trimmed by 3 bases and J by 7 bases, leaving 19 bases between them. DNA of the CDR3: TGCGCCAGCAGCTCTCCCGGGATCTCCCGGTTTGGCTACACCTTC. Its translation is CASSSPGISRFGYTF.

The genes are TRBV19 and TRBJ1-3; D not certain. Germline loops: CDR1 LNHDA, CDR2 SQIVND (reference sequence). The CDR3 has 11 amino acids. Trimming removed 7 bases from V and 2 bases from J, with 3 bases in between. CDR3: CASKTGNTIYF. DNA of the CDR3: TGTGCCAGTAAGACTGGAAACACCATATATTTT.

The genes are TRBV7-8 and TRBJ2-1, with D possibly called TRBD1 or TRBD2 (5 bases each). The CDR3 extends over 14 amino acids. Germline CDR1 and CDR2: SGHVS and FQNEAQ. V dropped 3 bases and J dropped 4 bases, with 10 bases sitting between them. The CDR3 region has the DNA TGTGCCAGCAGCTTTGAGGGACCTTACAATGAGCAGTTCTTC. Translation gives CASSFEGPYNEQFF. The full variable domain, with the rest looked up from reference TRBV7-8 and TRBJ2-1, is GAGVSQSPRYKVAKRGQDVALRCDPISGHVSLFWYQQALGQGPEFLTYFQNEAQLDKSGLPSDRFFAERPEGSVSTLKIQRTQQEDSAVYLCASSFEGPYNEQFFGPGTRLTVL.

V gene TRBV5-8 combines with J gene TRBJ1-3, with D perhaps TRBD1 (5 bases). CDR3 length: 13 residues. Germline V gene data show CDR1 as SGHTS and CDR2 as YDEGEE. The germline V and J ends were trimmed by 5 bases and 7 bases, with 13 bases remaining between them. This chain's CDR3 is CASRFRAGNTIYF. The CDR3 DNA sequence: TGTGCCAGCAGGTTCCGCGCAGGGAACACCATATATTTT.

The chain has TRBV27 and TRBJ1-5; possible D gene TRBD1, 6 bases. Germline V gives CDR1 MNHEY, CDR2 SMNVEV (reference sequence). The length of the CDR3 is 13 residues. V shed 4 bases and J shed 5 bases, with 9 bases lying between them. CDR3: CASSSTGYQPQHF. In DNA form, the CDR3 reads TGTGCCAGCAGTTCCACAGGGTATCAGCCCCAGCATTTT.

This chain uses TRBV6-1 with TRBJ1-3, with a tentative D call TRBD1 (5 bases). CDR1 and CDR2 from the germline V gene are MNHNS and SASEGT. Trimming shortened V by 2 bases and J by 1 base, and 12 bases separated the two germline ends. The CDR3 sequence is 16 residues long. CDR3 sequence (DNA): TGTGCCAGCAGTGAAACTGTTGGGGGATCTGGAAACACCATATATTTT. It specifies CASSETVGGSGNTIYF.

The chain links TRBV13 to TRBJ2-3; the match to TRBD2 covers 12 bases. Per germline, CDR1 PRHDT and CDR2 FYEKMQ (reference sequence). With 5 bases clipped from V and 3 bases from J, the junction kept 9 bases outside the gene matches. The CDR3 has 17 residues. This chain's CDR3 is CASSEWSSGGVTDTQYF. In DNA, the CDR3 is TGTGCCAGCAGCGAATGGTCTAGCGGGGGGGTAACAGATACGCAGTATTTT.

This chain joins TRBV5-1 and TRBJ1-6; D is unresolved. V was shortened by 8 bases and J by 10 bases, with 19 bases between the two germline ends. This CDR3 is built from 14 residues. The germline gives CDR1 SGHRS, CDR2 YFSETQ. The CDR3 sequence is CASGNSDRNSPLHF. CDR3 DNA: TGCGCCAGTGGGAACAGCGACCGAAACTCACCCCTCCACTTT.

This chain uses TRBV21-1 with TRBJ1-5; the DNA was not compared with TRBD1, the D call given in the table. TRBV21-1 is classified as a pseudogene. The CDR3 runs 19 residues. For the CDR3, the DNA is TGTGCCAGCAGCAAAGTGGGGACAGGGGGCCGGATCGATAATCAGCCCCAGCATTTT. It is translated as CASSKVGTGGRIDNQPQHF.

The chain carries TRBV29-1 and TRBJ1-2; 8 nucleotides agree with TRBD1. V lost 2 bases to trimming and J lost 8 bases; unmatched junction nucleotides: 7. The CDR3 has 13 amino acids. Germline assignment: CDR1 SQVTM and CDR2 ANQGSEA. The CDR3 sequence: CSVENGQGSGYTF. CDR3 coding DNA: TGCAGCGTTGAAAATGGACAGGGAAGCGGCTACACCTTC.